The 10 T cell receptor beta chains reported below all come from one sample, sequenced in a study of T-cell memory formation after mild COVID-19. MiXCR, run by TCRdb on the 5' RACE reads, gives a single entry per CDR3 protein. The repertoire holds about 290,000 distinct CDR3 sequences, with roughly 15% as singletons. The sequencing sample was made of PBMCs or a T cell subset sorted from them (not recorded which). Source of these receptors: a man younger than 30 who had mild COVID-19 (a few samples of this study predate the infection). Cell type and time point are not known.

The V gene is TRBV7-9, the J gene TRBJ1-2; perhaps TRBD1 as D (5 bases). CDR3 length: 12 amino acids. Trimming removed 5 bases at V and 8 bases at J, with 12 bases between. The germline CDR1 and CDR2 sequences are SEHNR and FQNEAQ (reference sequence). CDR3 protein: CASSPPRQGYTF. CDR3 bases: TGTGCCAGCAGCCCGCCCAGACAGGGCTACACCTTC.

This clonotype was counted a few times. The chain is built from TRBV10-2 and TRBJ2-1; D is unclear. Per the germline V gene, CDR1 is WSHSY and CDR2 is SAAADI. This CDR3 comprises 13 residues. Trimming shortened V by 2 bases and J by 7 bases, and 9 bases separated the two germline ends. The CDR3 bases are TGCGCCAGCAGTGAGAATTCGAGAAATGAGCAGTTCTTC. The encoded protein is CASSENSRNEQFF.

Only a few counts were recorded for this clonotype. The chain recombines TRBV29-1 with TRBJ2-3, with 11 bases fitting TRBD2. Germline lookup yields CDR1 SQVTM and CDR2 ANQGSEA. The CDR3 covers 19 residues. V trimming: 6 bases; J trimming: 2 bases; junction bases outside the gene matches: 19. CDR3 loop: CSVSLHTALAGGLTDTQYF. CDR3 DNA: TGCAGCGTCTCCCTACACACAGCGCTAGCGGGGGGTCTCACAGATACGCAGTATTTT.

This sequence joins TRBV5-1 and TRBJ2-7, with D unresolved. The CDR3 runs to 14 residues. V lost 4 bases and J lost 9, with 20 bases in between. The germline V gene has CDR1 SGHRS and CDR2 YFSETQ. The CDR3 DNA reads as TGCGCCAGCAGCCCGATATCAATGGGCGCAGCGCAGTACTTC. Translation gives CASSPISMGAAQYF.

This clonotype was seen at least ten times. V gene TRBV7-2 combines with J gene TRBJ2-5; D uncertain. Germline V lookup: CDR1 SGHTA, CDR2 FQGNSA. V lost 3 bases and J lost 2, with 7 bases in between. CDR3 length: 13 residues. CDR3 bases: TGTGCCAGCAGCTTCCCTCTGCAAGAGACCCAGTACTTC. It encodes CASSFPLQETQYF.

Only a few counts were recorded for this clonotype. The chain uses TRBV4-3 and TRBJ1-4; a weak D match, TRBD1 (6 bases). Trimming removed 6 bases from V and 3 bases from J, with 17 bases in between. Germline V gene data show CDR1 as LGHNA and CDR2 as YSLEER. This CDR3 contains 16 residues. The DNA for the CDR3 is TGCGCCAGCAGTCGTAGGGGGGATGCGGCTAATGAAAAACTGTTTTTT. It encodes CASSRRGDAANEKLFF.

Only a few counts were recorded for this clonotype. The chain recombines TRBV6-2 or TRBV6-3 with TRBJ2-7; weak D call: TRBD1 (6 bases). This CDR3 spans 16 amino acids. CDR1 is MNHEY and CDR2 is SVGEGT in the germline V gene. Trimming took off 5 bases at V and 2 bases at J, with 19 bases between the two ends. The CDR3 protein is CASSLNRDLLTYEQYV. DNA of the CDR3: TGTGCCAGCAGTCTGAACAGGGACCTCCTAACCTACGAGCAGTACGTC.

The rearrangement joins TRBV9 to TRBJ2-1, with no clear D. Germline CDR1 and CDR2: SGDLS and YYNGEE. This CDR3 is 14 amino acids long. V was cut by 0 bases and J by 7 bases, with 11 bases left in between. The CDR3 bases are TGTGCCAGCAGCGTAGCTGTAGCTCGAAATGAGCAGTTCTTC. As protein: CASSVAVARNEQFF.

The V gene is TRBV6-2 or TRBV6-3, the J gene TRBJ2-3; 12 bases line up with TRBD2. Unmatched junction bases numbered 9, after V lost 6 bases and J lost 2 bases. Germline V gives CDR1 MNHEY, CDR2 SVGEGT. The CDR3 is made up of 17 amino acids. For the CDR3, the DNA is TGTGCCAGCAGACGACTAGCGGGGGACACTCACACAGATACGCAGTATTTT. Translation: CASRRLAGDTHTDTQYF.

A few counts support this clonotype. This chain uses TRBV7-9 with TRBJ1-4; TRBD1 agrees at 8 bases. The CDR3 is 14 residues long. The V and J ends lost 4 bases and 5 bases, in that order; junction bases with no gene match: 3. Per germline, CDR1 SEHNR and CDR2 FQNEAQ (reference sequence). CDR3 sequence: CASSSTGENEKLFF. CDR3 nucleotide sequence: TGTGCCAGCAGCTCGACAGGGGAAAATGAAAAACTGTTTTTT.